Listed here are 24 T cell receptor beta chains from one sample, sequenced in a study of shared clonotypes between healthy human individuals. Sequencing was performed with immunoSEQ multiplex PCR; in TCRdb, only in-frame clones are kept and a portion is missing. The sample lists 2 million to 2.5 million clones, 92% seen once, with approximately 0.41% in the top ten. The sequenced material came from naive CD4+ T cells from PBMCs. The subset is: CD45RA+ positively selected. The receptor set was obtained from a man between 18 and 29 years old in good health. Some clones in this sample may be carry-over from other donors' samples.

J is TRBJ2-2 and V is TRBV7-5; TRBD2, as called in the table, went unchecked against the DNA. TRBV7-5 is noted as a pseudogene. The CDR3 runs to 17 residues. CDR3 nucleotides: TGTGTCAGAAGCGCCGGGACTAGCGGTCTCTACGCCGGGGAGCTGTTTTTT. Amino acid sequence: CVRSAGTSGLYAGELFF.

V usage is TRBV5-4 and J usage is TRBJ2-3; 9 bases agree with TRBD2. The germline V gene encodes CDR1 SGHNT and CDR2 YYREEE (reference sequence). The CDR3 consists of 15 residues. The junction had 13 bases not matched to a gene; V was cut back by 10 bases and J by 4 bases. CDR3 nucleotide sequence: TGTGCCTCCCGGAGGGCGGGAGGGCCTCCAGATACGCAGTATTTT. This translates into CASRRAGGPPDTQYF.

V and J are TRBV5-1 and TRBJ2-3; a weak D match, TRBD2 (6 bases). This CDR3 has 17 amino acids. Germline V CDR1 and CDR2: SGHRS, YFSETQ. The V and J ends lost 4 bases and 0 bases respectively, with 18 bases between them. CDR3 DNA: TGCGCCAGCAGCCCCCAGGCGCGGGGTCCTAGCACAGATACGCAGTATTTT. It is translated as CASSPQARGPSTDTQYF.

The J gene is TRBJ2-1, the V gene TRBV14; no reliable D call. Germline-derived CDR1 and CDR2 are SGHDN and FVKESK. Trimming removed 3 bases at V and 7 bases at J, with 16 bases between. The CDR3 contains 15 residues. CDR3 sequence (DNA): TGTGCCAGCAGCCAGTACAGCGCCACGTGGAATGAGCAGTTCTTC. It yields the protein CASSQYSATWNEQFF.

This clone is a singleton in its sample. The chain employs TRBV6-1 and TRBJ2-1; D possibly uses TRBD1 or TRBD2 (5 bases each). This CDR3 spans 13 amino acids. Germline loops: CDR1 MNHNS, CDR2 SASEGT. Trimming cost V 4 bases and J 8 bases, with 12 bases left between them. The CDR3 region is CASSARGVHEQFF. DNA for the CDR3: TGTGCCAGCAGTGCTCGGGGCGTCCATGAGCAGTTCTTC.

V gene TRBV7-3 combines with J gene TRBJ2-7; D gene uncertain. This CDR3 contains 13 residues. The V end was cut by 0 bases, the J end by 1 base, with 4 bases between. Germline-derived CDR1 and CDR2 are SGHTA and FQGTGA. The CDR3 bases are TGTGCCAGCAGCTTAACCTTGTCCTACGAGCAGTACTTC. Protein product: CASSLTLSYEQYF.

This chain joins TRBV6-5 and TRBJ1-1; a possible D gene is TRBD1 (6 bases). Trimming cost V 6 bases and J 4 bases, with 12 bases left between them. Germline CDR1 reads MNHEY; CDR2 reads SVGAGI. This CDR3 contains 13 residues. The CDR3 bases are TGTGCCAGCAGGACCACAGGGAGCACTGAAGCTTTCTTT. It is translated as CASRTTGSTEAFF.

This chain joins TRBV27 and TRBJ2-3, with a tentative D call TRBD2 (6 bases). V was pared by 2 bases and J by 2 bases, with 11 bases between. CDR3 length: 15 amino acids. Per the germline V gene, CDR1 is MNHEY and CDR2 is SMNVEV (reference sequence). The CDR3 region is CASSLGAGFTDTQYF. DNA for the CDR3: TGTGCCAGCAGTTTAGGAGCGGGTTTCACAGATACGCAGTATTTT.

The rearrangement links TRBV5-1 to TRBJ1-2; no clear D gene. V was trimmed by 0 bases and J by 2 bases, leaving 11 bases between them. Per the germline V gene, CDR1 is SGHRS and CDR2 is YFSETQ. This CDR3 region has 15 residues. The CDR3 coding sequence is TGCGCCAGCAGCTTGGCCGACGGGATCAACTATGGCTACACCTTC. Translation gives CASSLADGINYGYTF.

This clone was observed once. The chain recombines TRBV10-2 with TRBJ1-3, with D uncertain. Germline values: CDR1 WSHSY, CDR2 SAAADI. V shed 2 bases and J shed 1 base, with 3 bases lying between them. This CDR3 has 13 amino acids. The CDR3 here is CASSEGSGNTIYF. The CDR3, as DNA: TGCGCCAGCAGTGAGGGATCTGGAAACACCATATATTTT.

The rearrangement uses TRBV29-1 and TRBJ1-2; D is unresolved. The germline V gene encodes CDR1 SQVTM and CDR2 ANQGSEA. The CDR3 loop spans 12 amino acids. The germline V and J ends were trimmed by 0 bases and 9 bases, with 11 bases remaining between them. The CDR3 DNA is TGCAGCGTTGAAGATATGGGGAACAGCTACACCTTC. It encodes CSVEDMGNSYTF. Looking up the rest from reference TRBV29-1 and TRBJ1-2 gives the full variable domain: SAVISQKPSRDICQRGTSLTIQCQVDSQVTMMFWYRQQPGQSLTLIATANQGSEATYESGFVIDKFPISRPNLTFSTLTVSNMSPEDSSIYLCSVEDMGNSYTFGSGTRLTVV.

The rearrangement links TRBV6-1 to TRBJ2-1; D gene ambiguous. Germline CDR1 MNHNS, CDR2 SASEGT. The V end lost 8 bases, the J end lost 12 bases, and 17 bases lay between the germline ends. CDR3 size: 12 residues. As DNA, the CDR3 is TGTGCCAGCCAGGCTAGTTCTCGGGTGCAGTTCTTC. Protein sequence: CASQASSRVQFF.

This chain links TRBV30 with TRBJ2-3; 10 nucleotides match TRBD1. Losses at the gene ends were 5 bases for V and 7 bases for J; bases not matched to a gene: 9. CDR3 length: 14 amino acids. Germline V lookup: CDR1 GTSNPN, CDR2 SVGIG (reference sequence). The CDR3 DNA sequence: TGTGCCTGGGACCCGGGACAGGGGACAAATACGCAGTATTTT. It translates to CAWDPGQGTNTQYF.

The chain joins TRBV19 to TRBJ2-3; 8 bases are a match to TRBD1. CDR3 length: 12 amino acids. Germline V gene data show CDR1 as LNHDA and CDR2 as SQIVND (reference sequence). The ends lost 6 bases at V and 5 bases at J; junction bases unmatched: 1. CDR3 nucleotide sequence: TGTGCCAGTAGGGGGACAGGAGATACGCAGTATTTT. Translated: CASRGTGDTQYF.

On this clone itself: Distinct nucleotide sequences in the sample also encode this CDR3. The chain links TRBV6-5 to TRBJ2-1, with D hard to call. CDR1 is MNHEY, CDR2 SVGAGI, per germline. CDR3 size: 11 residues. Between the trimmed V and J ends, which lost 5 bases and 6 bases, there was a span of 5 bases. Written as DNA, the CDR3 is TGTGCCAGCAGTCTTTTCAATGAGCAGTTCTTC. This translates into CASSLFNEQFF.

The chain joins TRBV18 to TRBJ1-1; no definite D call. V lost 5 bases and J 0 bases, leaving 7 bases between the germline ends. The CDR3 is made up of 13 amino acids. Germline CDR1 reads KGHSH; CDR2 reads LQKENI. This CDR3 is CASSSILNTEAFF. The CDR3, as DNA: TGTGCCAGCTCAAGTATATTGAACACTGAAGCTTTCTTT.

The chain is built from TRBV18 and TRBJ2-7; D is perhaps TRBD1 or TRBD2 (5 bases each). CDR1 is KGHSH, CDR2 LQKENI, per germline. This CDR3 spans 16 amino acids. V was cut by 6 bases and J by 0 bases, with 18 bases left in between. This chain's CDR3 is CASSSQGPLNSYEQYF. The DNA for the CDR3 is TGTGCCAGCTCCTCCCAGGGACCTCTAAACTCCTACGAGCAGTACTTC.

The rearrangement uses TRBV2 and TRBJ1-2; possibly TRBD1 for D (6 bases). The CDR3 contains 17 residues. Trimming stripped 0 bases from V and 1 base from J, with 15 bases between. Germline CDR1 is SNHLY and CDR2 is FYNNEI. The CDR3 DNA is TGTGCCAGCAGTGAAGCGCTTCACAGGGTCCTTAACTATGGCTACACCTTC. As protein: CASSEALHRVLNYGYTF.

This chain links TRBV28 with TRBJ1-1; no clear D. CDR3 length equals 14 residues. Germline values: CDR1 MDHEN, CDR2 SYDVKM. Trimming took 8 bases from V and 0 from J, leaving 13 bases between them. CDR3 protein: CASGFGYMNTEAFF. Written as DNA, the CDR3 is TGTGCCAGCGGATTTGGCTATATGAACACTGAAGCTTTCTTT.

The chain uses TRBV10-1 and TRBJ2-3; maybe TRBD2 (5 bases). CDR1 and CDR2 from the germline V gene are WNHNN and SYGVQD (reference sequence). The V and J ends lost 4 bases and 5 bases respectively, with 10 bases between them. The CDR3 contains 13 residues. The CDR3 bases are TGCGCCAGCAGTGGGGCTAGCTTAGATACGCAGTATTTT. Translated, it gives CASSGASLDTQYF.

The J gene is TRBJ2-7, the V gene TRBV15, with a weak D call TRBD2 (7 bases). The V gene lost 5 bases and the J gene lost 6 bases, with 14 bases spanning the gap. Germline V gene lookup returns CDR1 LNHNV and CDR2 YYDKDF (reference sequence). The CDR3 runs 13 residues. The CDR3 DNA reads as TGTGCCACCAGCGGCTTTAGGGGGGGCGAGCAGTACTTC. Its translation: CATSGFRGGEQYF.

This clone was picked up one time. The J gene is TRBJ2-5, the V gene TRBV7-9, with D perhaps matching TRBD1 (6 bases). The assigned J gene may be wrong: the sequence end matches TRBJ2-7 better. Germline V gene lookup returns CDR1 SEHNR and CDR2 FQNEAQ (reference sequence). The CDR3 loop spans 15 amino acids. The CDR3 DNA reads as TGTGCCAGCAGCTTAATCAGGACAGTATCCTACGAGCAGTACTTC. It specifies CASSLIRTVSYEQYF.

The rearrangement joins TRBV10-3 to TRBJ2-1, with D perhaps TRBD1 (7 bases). The germline gives CDR1 ENHRY, CDR2 SYGVKD. The V gene lost 3 bases and the J gene lost 2 bases, with 14 bases spanning the gap. There are 16 residues in the CDR3. The CDR3 region is CAISERGLAPYNEQFF. CDR3 DNA: TGTGCCATCAGTGAAAGGGGGCTAGCGCCCTACAATGAGCAGTTCTTC.

Points on this clone: At one end, the junction sequence differs from germline, possibly due to a read error. In the same sample, other DNA sequences code for this CDR3. The J gene is TRBJ1-5, the V gene TRBV7-9; D ambiguous. Per the germline V gene, CDR1 is SEHNR and CDR2 is FQNEAQ (reference sequence). The CDR3 is 18 amino acids. CDR3 sequence reads: CASSLARSNGYSNQPQHF. As DNA, the CDR3 is TGTGCCAGCAGTTTAGCGAGGTCGAATGGCTATAGCAATCAGCCCCAGCATTTT.